Presented here are 11 T cell receptor beta chains from one specimen sequenced in a study of T cell responses to AZD1222 COVID-19 vaccine. TCRdb keeps only in-frame clones here, not all; method: immunoSEQ multiplex PCR. Found here are about 140,000 clones, more than 85% of them singletons; the top ten hold 2.5% to 3.5%. Sequenced material: peripheral blood, taken on day 0 of AZD1222 vaccination. These receptors all stem from an adult in good health.

The chain joins TRBV5-4 to TRBJ2-1, with D unresolved. With 3 bases removed from V and 4 bases from J, the gap between germline ends came to 5 bases. In germline, CDR1 is SGHNT, CDR2 YYREEE (reference sequence). This CDR3 spans 12 amino acids. CDR3 sequence: CASSSPYNEQFF. Here the CDR3 DNA reads TGTGCCAGCAGCTCCCCTTACAATGAGCAGTTCTTC.

About this clone: The junction and the germline gene differ at one end; a read error may be behind it. The CDR3 DNA reads as TGTGCCGGTGGACAGGCGTACAATCGGCCCCAGCATTTT. Protein product: CAGGQAYNRPQHF. The rearrangement joins TRBV30 to TRBJ1-5; the match to TRBD1 covers 7 bases. There are 13 residues in the CDR3. From germline, CDR1 is GTSNPN and CDR2 SVGIG (reference sequence). Using reference TRBV30 and TRBJ1-5 for the parts outside the CDR3, the full variable domain is SQTIHQWPATLVQPVGSPLSLECTVEGTSNPNLYWYRQAAGRGLQLLFYSVGIGQISSEVPQNLSASRPQDRQFILSSKKLLLSDSGFYLCAGGQAYNRPQHFGDGTRLSIL.

This clone has a handful of counts. The chain couples TRBV29-1 to TRBJ1-2; D might be TRBD1 (6 bases). Germline values: CDR1 SQVTM, CDR2 ANQGSEA. Trimming left V 6 bases short and J 5 bases short, with 10 bases between. The CDR3 length is 11 residues. CDR3 sequence reads: CSVQRGYGYTF. The CDR3 coding sequence is TGCAGCGTCCAGAGGGGGTATGGCTACACCTTC. Based on the CDR3 plus reference TRBV29-1 and TRBJ1-2, the full variable domain is SAVISQKPSRDICQRGTSLTIQCQVDSQVTMMFWYRQQPGQSLTLIATANQGSEATYESGFVIDKFPISRPNLTFSTLTVSNMSPEDSSIYLCSVQRGYGYTFGSGTRLTVV.

The chain carries TRBV9 and TRBJ2-3; D perhaps matches TRBD1 (5 bases). Germline V lookup: CDR1 SGDLS, CDR2 YYNGEE. The CDR3 runs to 15 residues. Trimming stripped 3 bases from V and 3 bases from J, with 14 bases between. The CDR3 sequence is CASSGGGAKTDTQYF. The CDR3 coding sequence is TGTGCCAGCAGCGGGGGTGGGGCTAAGACAGATACGCAGTATTTT.

The chain couples TRBV5-6 to TRBJ1-5; 7 bases fit TRBD1. Per germline, CDR1 SGHDT and CDR2 YYEEEE. This CDR3 has 15 amino acids. The ends lost 4 bases at V and 2 bases at J; junction bases unmatched: 6. CDR3 nucleotides: TGTGCCAGCAGCACTACAGGGGCGGGCAATCAGCCCCAGCATTTT. It translates to CASSTTGAGNQPQHF. Filled out from reference TRBV5-6 and TRBJ1-5, the complete variable domain reads DAGVTQSPTHLIKTRGQQVTLRCSPKSGHDTVSWYQQALGQGPQFIFQYYEEEERQRGNFPDRFSGHQFPNYSSELNVNALLLGDSALYLCASSTTGAGNQPQHFGDGTRLSIL.

The chain uses TRBV5-1 and TRBJ2-3; D is undetermined. The CDR3 consists of 12 residues. Between the trimmed V and J ends, which lost 4 bases and 1 base, there was a span of 4 bases. Germline CDR1 is SGHRS and CDR2 is YFSETQ. The CDR3 DNA sequence: TGCGCCAGCAGCCTGCGCACAGATACGCAGTATTTT. Translation gives CASSLRTDTQYF.

V gene TRBV4-2 combines with J gene TRBJ2-1, with D possibly matching TRBD2 (6 bases). The CDR3 spans 15 residues. V shed 1 base and J shed 7 bases, with 14 bases lying between them. Germline V gene sequence: CDR1 LGHNA, CDR2 YNFKEQ. The CDR3 loop reads CASSQGVGSGNEQFF. The CDR3 bases are TGTGCCAGCAGCCAAGGTGTCGGGAGTGGGAATGAGCAGTTCTTC.

CDR3 sequence: CASSQHQVRLWNTEAFF. For the CDR3, the DNA is TGTGCCAGCAGCCAGCACCAGGTGCGGTTATGGAACACTGAAGCTTTCTTT. The chain couples TRBV3-1 (or the pseudogene TRBV3-2) to TRBJ1-1; no firm D call. The germline V gene encodes CDR1 LGHDT and CDR2 YNNKEL (reference sequence). The CDR3 totals 17 residues. Trimming cost V 3 bases and J 1 base, with 18 bases left between them.

The gene calls are TRBV3-1 (or the pseudogene TRBV3-2) and TRBJ2-7, with 8 bases identical to TRBD1. V was clipped by 3 bases and J by 4 bases; unmatched bases: 8. Germline values: CDR1 LGHDT, CDR2 YNNKEL (reference sequence). The length of the CDR3 is 15 residues. CDR3 loop: CASSHDATGEYEQYF. Written as DNA, the CDR3 is TGTGCCAGCAGCCACGATGCGACAGGGGAATACGAGCAGTACTTC.

The chain joins TRBV5-5 to TRBJ2-3, with a weak D call TRBD1 (5 bases). The CDR3 sequence is 14 residues long. The V gene lost 7 bases and the J gene lost 3 bases, with 15 bases spanning the gap. Germline values: CDR1 SGHKS, CDR2 YYEKEE (reference sequence). CDR3 amino acids: CASFRTQGTDTQYF. The CDR3 bases are TGTGCCAGCTTCAGGACCCAGGGTACAGATACGCAGTATTTT.

The V gene is TRBV15, the J gene TRBJ1-4; the D is unclear. The V gene lost 5 bases and the J gene lost 8 bases, with 9 bases spanning the gap. CDR3 size: 12 residues. Germline V gives CDR1 LNHNV, CDR2 YYDKDF (reference sequence). In DNA, the CDR3 is TGTGCCACCAGCCCCATGGAGGAAAAACTGTTTTTT. Its translation: CATSPMEEKLFF.